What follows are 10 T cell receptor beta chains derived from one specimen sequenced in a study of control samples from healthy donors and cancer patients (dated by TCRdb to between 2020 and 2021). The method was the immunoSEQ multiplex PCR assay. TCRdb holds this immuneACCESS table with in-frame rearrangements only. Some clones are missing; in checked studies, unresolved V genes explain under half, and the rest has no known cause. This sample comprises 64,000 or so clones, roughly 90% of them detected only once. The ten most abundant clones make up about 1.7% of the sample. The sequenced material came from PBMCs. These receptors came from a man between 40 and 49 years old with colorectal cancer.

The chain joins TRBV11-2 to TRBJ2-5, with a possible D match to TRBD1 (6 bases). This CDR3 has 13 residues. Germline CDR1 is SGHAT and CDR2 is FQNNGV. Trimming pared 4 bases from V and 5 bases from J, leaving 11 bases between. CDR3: CASSSGTGETQYF. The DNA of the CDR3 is TGTGCCAGCAGCTCCGGAACAGGGGAGACCCAGTACTTC. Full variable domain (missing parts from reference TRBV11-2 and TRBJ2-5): EAGVAQSPRYKIIEKRQSVAFWCNPISGHATLYWYQQILGQGPKLLIQFQNNGVVDDSQLPKDRFSAERLKGVDSTLKIQPAKLEDSAVYLCASSSGTGETQYFGPGTRLLVL.

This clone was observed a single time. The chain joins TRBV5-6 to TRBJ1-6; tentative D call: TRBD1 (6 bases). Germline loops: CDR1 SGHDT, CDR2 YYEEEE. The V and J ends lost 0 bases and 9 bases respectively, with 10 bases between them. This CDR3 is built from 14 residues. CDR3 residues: CASSLAGDGSPLHF. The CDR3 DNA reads TGTGCCAGCAGCTTGGCAGGGGACGGTTCACCCCTCCACTTT.

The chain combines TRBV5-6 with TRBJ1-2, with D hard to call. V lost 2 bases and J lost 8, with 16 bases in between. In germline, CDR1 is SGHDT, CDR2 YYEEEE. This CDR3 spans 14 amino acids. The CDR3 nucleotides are TGTGCCAGCAGCTTAACGGGTTCCGGTAGGGGCTACACCTTC. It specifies CASSLTGSGRGYTF.

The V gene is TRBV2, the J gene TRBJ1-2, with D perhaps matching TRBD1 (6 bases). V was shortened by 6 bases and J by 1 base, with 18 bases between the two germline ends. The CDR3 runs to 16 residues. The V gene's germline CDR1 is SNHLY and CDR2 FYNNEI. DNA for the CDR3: TGTGCCAGCAGGGTCGGCAGGGGTCGGGGTAACTATGGCTACACCTTC. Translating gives CASRVGRGRGNYGYTF.

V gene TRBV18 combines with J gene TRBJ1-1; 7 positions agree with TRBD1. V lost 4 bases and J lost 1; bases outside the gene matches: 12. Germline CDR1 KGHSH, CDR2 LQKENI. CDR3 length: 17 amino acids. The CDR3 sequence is CASSLNSRDSPNTEAFF. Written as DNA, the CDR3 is TGTGCCAGCTCACTAAATTCCCGGGACAGTCCGAACACTGAAGCTTTCTTT.

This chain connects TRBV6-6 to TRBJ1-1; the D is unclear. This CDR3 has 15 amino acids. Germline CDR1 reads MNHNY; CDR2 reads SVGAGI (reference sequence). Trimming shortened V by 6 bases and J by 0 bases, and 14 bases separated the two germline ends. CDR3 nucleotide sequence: TGTGCCAGCAGCCTCAGAGAACCAATGAACACTGAAGCTTTCTTT. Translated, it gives CASSLREPMNTEAFF.

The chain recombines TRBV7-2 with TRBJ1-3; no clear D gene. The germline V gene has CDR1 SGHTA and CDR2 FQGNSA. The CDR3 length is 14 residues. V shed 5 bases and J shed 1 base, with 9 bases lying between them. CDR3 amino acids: CASSLGRSGNTIYF. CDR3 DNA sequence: TGTGCCAGCAGCCTGGGGAGGTCTGGAAACACCATATATTTT.

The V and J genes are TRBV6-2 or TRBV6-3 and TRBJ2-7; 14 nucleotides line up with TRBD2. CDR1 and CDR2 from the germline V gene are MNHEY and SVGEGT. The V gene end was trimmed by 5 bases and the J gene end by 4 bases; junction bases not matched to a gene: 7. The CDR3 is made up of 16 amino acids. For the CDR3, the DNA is TGTGCCAGCAGTCGCCTAAGGACTAGCGGGGGGTACGAGCAGTACTTC. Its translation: CASSRLRTSGGYEQYF.

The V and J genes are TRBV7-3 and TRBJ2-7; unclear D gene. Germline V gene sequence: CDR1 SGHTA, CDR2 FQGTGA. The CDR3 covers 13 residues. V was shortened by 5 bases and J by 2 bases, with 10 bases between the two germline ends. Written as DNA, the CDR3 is TGTGCCAGCAGCGCAAGCCGGACCTACGAGCAGTACTTC. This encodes CASSASRTYEQYF.

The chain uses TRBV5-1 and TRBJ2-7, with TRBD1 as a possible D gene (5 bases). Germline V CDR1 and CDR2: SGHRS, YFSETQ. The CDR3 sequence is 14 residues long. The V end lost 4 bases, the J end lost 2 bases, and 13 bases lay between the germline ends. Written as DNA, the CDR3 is TGCGCCAGCAGCGTTAGGGGTGCCACCTACGAGCAGTACTTC. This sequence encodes CASSVRGATYEQYF.